The clone carrying this TCR beta chain turned up a few times. TCRdb called the 5' RACE reads again in MiXCR, with one record for every CDR3 protein. In the table there are 50,000 to 65,000 distinct CDR3 sequences, less than 10% of which are singletons. These data come from a study of spatial heterogeneity in lung cancer. Turning to the study itself: The study consistently detected more beta-chain than alpha-chain sequences. Unique TCR and UMI combinations averaged more than ten appearances each in raw reads.

The ends were cut back, 6 bases at V and 6 bases at J, with 8 bases in the middle. Germline V lookup: CDR1 LNHNV, CDR2 YYDKDF (reference sequence). This CDR3 contains 12 residues. The time point is: sample taken at primary tumor resection. The input material, whole RNA from tumor, nontumor lung or frozen PBMC, was sequenced unsorted. This clonotype was sampled from a female donor with early-stage non-small cell lung cancer. The sequencing here drew on PBMCs, taken at surgery. The rearrangement joins TRBV15 to TRBJ1-4; D ambiguous. CDR3 protein: CATRRVDEKLFF. In nucleotides, the CDR3 is TGTGCCACCAGAAGGGTCGATGAAAAACTGTTTTTT.